The sequence of this T cell receptor beta chain was determined in a study of shared clonotypes between healthy human individuals. Study overall: Per-donor plates numbered three CD4 naive, three CD4 memory, two CD8 naive and one CD8 memory.

Concerning this clone itself: An end of the junction differs from the germline gene, which may be a read error.

The material for each subset, its genomic DNA, was split evenly across several immunoSEQ plates. Profiling relied on immunoSEQ multiplex PCR, and the TCRdb table lists in-frame clones only, not all of them. The sample lists about 2.4 million clones, 80% to 95% seen once, with roughly 0.36% in the top ten. All donors were healthy HIV-negative adults lacking recent acute infections or vaccinations. Sequenced input: naive CD4+ T cells from PBMCs. This sample's subset: CD45RA+ positively selected. The source of this sequence is a young man in good health. Some clones in this sample may be carry-over from other donors' samples.

This chain's CDR3 is CASSPPGALNTKAFF. CDR3 in DNA: TGTGCCAGCAGTCCCCCAGGGGCGCTGAACACTAAAGCTTTCTTT. The chain carries TRBV28 and TRBJ1-1; possible D gene TRBD1, 6 bases. CDR1 and CDR2 (germline): MDHEN, SYDVKM. The CDR3 is 15 residues long.